This T cell receptor beta chain derives from a study of shared clonotypes between healthy human individuals. Points from the study as a whole: In having few donors, the study represented limited genetic and exposure-history diversity. Rarefaction curves obtained for sorted subsets showed sequencing incomplete despite large depth.

The CDR3 extends over 15 amino acids. V was clipped by 7 bases and J by 1 base; unmatched bases: 9. CDR1 MNHNY and CDR2 SVGAGI come from the germline V gene (reference sequence). In the study's own analysis: ImmunoSEQ yielded junction-only sequences lacking quality scores, so filtering differed. Data came from immunoSEQ multiplex PCR; TCRdb stores just in-frame clones and leaves some out. That table is the source of V, J and clone size, and D and trimming were worked out from the DNA. The sample carries over a million clones, around 98.5% recorded once. In the case of this clone: Antigen unknown.

The clonotype comes from a man aged 25-40 years in good health. The sample was naive CD4+ T cells sorted from blood. This sample's subset: CD45RA+ positively selected. This chain uses TRBV6-6 with TRBJ1-1; 7 bases are a match to TRBD1. CDR3 residues: CASIYSGQPNTEAFF. CDR3 sequence (DNA): TGTGCCAGCATCTACTCGGGACAGCCGAACACTGAAGCTTTCTTT.